This record covers a single T cell receptor beta chain. This specimen belongs to a study of blood T cell repertoires in COVID-19. Turning to the study itself: PBMCs, B-cell-depleted T cells, or T cells provided the cDNA or gDNA that made up the material.

TCRdb's table, derived via immunoSEQ multiplex PCR, lists solely in-frame clones and lacks some. The sample holds around 47,000 clones, over 85% seen once. The CDR3 loop spans 14 amino acids. In germline, CDR1 is SNHLY, CDR2 FYNNEI. V trimming: 8 bases; J trimming: 2 bases; junction bases outside the gene matches: 6. Sequenced input: peripheral blood. This TCR derives from a man older than 75 with active or convalescent COVID-19. The genes are TRBV2 and TRBJ1-5; TRBD1 agrees at 7 bases. CDR3 sequence: CASARQGGNQPQHF. CDR3 in DNA: TGTGCCAGCGCGCGACAGGGAGGCAATCAGCCCCAGCATTTT.